This T cell receptor (beta chain) was found in a study of blood T cell repertoires in COVID-19. Study overall: Whether acute or convalescent, the COVID-19 samples came from the United States, Italy and Spain.

Participants' reported clinical history set cohort assignment. Symptom resolution, clearance, or two negative PCRs marked donors in Cohort 3 as recovered. This CDR3 is 13 amino acids long. The germline V and J ends were trimmed by 8 bases and 2 bases, with 12 bases remaining between them. Germline loops: CDR1 SGHTA, CDR2 FQGTGA. Some clones are missing from TCRdb's copy, which holds only in-frame ones; the method was immunoSEQ multiplex PCR. Found here are roughly 190,000 clones, roughly four fifths of them singletons; the top ten hold about 11%. The sequenced sample consisted of PBMCs or T cells enriched from blood (not recorded which). The chain carries TRBV7-3 and TRBJ1-2, with D maybe TRBD1 (5 bases). The receptor was isolated from a middle-aged man who had recovered from COVID-19. The CDR3 here is CASASGGNYGYTF. The CDR3 bases are TGTGCCAGCGCCTCTGGGGGGAACTATGGCTACACCTTC.